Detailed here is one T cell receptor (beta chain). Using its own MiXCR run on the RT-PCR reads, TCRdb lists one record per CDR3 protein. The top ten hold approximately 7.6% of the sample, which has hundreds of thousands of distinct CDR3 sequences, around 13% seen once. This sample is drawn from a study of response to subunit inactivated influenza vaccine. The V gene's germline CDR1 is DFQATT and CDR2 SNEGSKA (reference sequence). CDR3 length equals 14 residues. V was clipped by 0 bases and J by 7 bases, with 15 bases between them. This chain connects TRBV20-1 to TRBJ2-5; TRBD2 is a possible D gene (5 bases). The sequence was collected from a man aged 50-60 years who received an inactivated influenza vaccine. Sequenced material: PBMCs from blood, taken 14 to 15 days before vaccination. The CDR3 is CSARDHSGYGTQYF. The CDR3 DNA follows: TGCAGTGCTAGAGACCACTCGGGGTACGGGACCCAGTACTTC.